This T cell receptor beta chain was sequenced in a study of cytomegalovirus exposure and HLA in healthy donors. At the level of the study: About 80 million unique TCRs from HLA-typed donors were held in an early data release.

Donors were ostensibly healthy at sampling, although undocumented immune exposures were probable. PCR involved 60 Vbeta and 13 Jbeta primers. The repertoire was sequenced with immunoSEQ multiplex PCR; TCRdb's copy has only in-frame clones and lacks some. The sample carries about 210,000 clones, 60% to 80% recorded once. The CDR3 is 15 residues long. CDR1 and CDR2 (germline): LNHDA, SQIVND (reference sequence). The V end lost 4 bases, the J end lost 4 bases, and 14 bases lay between the germline ends. General study results and limits: Of the V segments, some could not be distinguished, including TRBV6-2 and TRBV6-3, and were excluded. A few CMV-associated chains were confirmed in vitro to be specific for CMV antigens.

With regard to this clone: The antigen remains undetermined.

The chain uses TRBV19 and TRBJ1-5, with D possibly matching TRBD1 (5 bases). Sequencing was done on a sample of PBMCs. This receptor was taken from a male donor in good health and CMV-seronegative. The CDR3 coding sequence is TGTGCCAGTAGTAGACCGATGACAGTGAATCAGCCCCAGCATTTT. This codes for CASSRPMTVNQPQHF.